These 28 T cell receptor beta chains came from one sample sequenced in a study of control samples from healthy donors and cancer patients. Data came from immunoSEQ multiplex PCR; TCRdb stores just in-frame clones and leaves some out. This table holds about 410,000 clones, about 93% found once. The sample taken for sequencing was PBMCs. All receptors come from a man in his forties with head and neck cancer.

The rearrangement uses TRBV28 and TRBJ1-4, with D maybe TRBD1 (6 bases). The CDR3 covers 16 residues. V was trimmed by 1 base and J by 7 bases, leaving 16 bases between them. Germline CDR1 MDHEN, CDR2 SYDVKM. In DNA form, the CDR3 reads TGTGCCAGCAGTTTATACGGGAGCAGGGGAGGTGAAAAACTGTTTTTT. As protein: CASSLYGSRGGEKLFF.

The genes are TRBV30 and TRBJ2-7; TRBD2 aligns across 7 bases. Germline V CDR1 and CDR2: GTSNPN, SVGIG (reference sequence). This CDR3 comprises 16 residues. V lost 0 bases, J lost 7 bases, and 15 bases stayed unmatched. The DNA for the CDR3 is TGTGCCTGGAGTGTACTTTCAGGGAGGGACGGCTCTGAGCAGTACTTC. Its translation: CAWSVLSGRDGSEQYF.

The chain uses TRBV27 and TRBJ1-1, with D perhaps matching TRBD1 (5 bases). Germline assignment: CDR1 MNHEY and CDR2 SMNVEV (reference sequence). The germline V and J ends were trimmed by 6 bases and 0 bases, with 14 bases remaining between them. CDR3 length: 15 amino acids. The CDR3 bases are TGTGCCAGCAGCCCAGCGTGGGGGATGAACACTGAAGCTTTCTTT. Protein sequence: CASSPAWGMNTEAFF.

The chain combines TRBV3-1 (or the pseudogene TRBV3-2) with TRBJ1-2; D perhaps matches TRBD1 (5 bases). The CDR3 length is 14 residues. Per the germline V gene, CDR1 is LGHDT and CDR2 is YNNKEL (reference sequence). V was pared by 0 bases and J by 8 bases, with 13 bases between. The CDR3 DNA follows: TGTGCCAGCAGCCAAGACGGCAGGGTGGGGGGCTACACCTTC. This gives the protein CASSQDGRVGGYTF.

The rearrangement links TRBV7-2 to TRBJ1-3; D unclear. The length of the CDR3 is 19 residues. With 2 bases removed from V and 0 bases from J, the gap between germline ends came to 20 bases. Germline assignment: CDR1 SGHTA and CDR2 FQGNSA. Written as DNA, the CDR3 is TGTGCCAGCAGCTTACCGTACCAGGCAAGGGCCTCCTCTGGAAACACCATATATTTT. Amino acid sequence: CASSLPYQARASSGNTIYF.

This chain uses TRBV30 with TRBJ1-2; D is possibly TRBD1 (5 bases). CDR3 size: 12 residues. Per germline, CDR1 GTSNPN and CDR2 SVGIG (reference sequence). Trimming shortened V by 8 bases and J by 1 base, and 11 bases separated the two germline ends. The CDR3: CAGRDRNYGYTF. The CDR3 DNA sequence: TGTGCCGGTCGGGACCGTAACTATGGCTACACCTTC.

In nucleotides, the CDR3 is TGTGCCAGCAGCTCGGGGGGGAGCTACGAGCAGTACTTC. Protein sequence: CASSSGGSYEQYF. V and J are TRBV5-6 and TRBJ2-7; TRBD2 aligns across 8 bases. There are 13 residues in the CDR3. After removal of 3 bases from V and 3 bases from J, the junction contained 2 bases not matched to a gene. The germline CDR1 and CDR2 sequences are SGHDT and YYEEEE. Complete variable domain (other parts from reference TRBV5-6 and TRBJ2-7): DAGVTQSPTHLIKTRGQQVTLRCSPKSGHDTVSWYQQALGQGPQFIFQYYEEEERQRGNFPDRFSGHQFPNYSSELNVNALLLGDSALYLCASSSGGSYEQYFGPGTRLTVT.

This clone was counted a few times. The chain employs TRBV11-3 and TRBJ1-1, with D unclear. The V and J ends lost 2 bases and 4 bases respectively, with 8 bases between them. Germline CDR1 reads SGHNT; CDR2 reads YENEEA. The CDR3 consists of 13 residues. The CDR3 nucleotides read TGTGCCAGCAGCTTAAGAACGACCACTGAAGCTTTCTTT. Encoded protein: CASSLRTTTEAFF.

The chain is built from TRBV5-6 and TRBJ2-7, with 7 bases aligning to TRBD2. The germline gives CDR1 SGHDT, CDR2 YYEEEE. J gave up 2 bases and V 2 bases, and 10 bases lay outside the gene matches. This CDR3 is built from 16 residues. The CDR3, as DNA: TGTGCCAGCAGCTTTATAGCAGGGACTACAACCTACGAGCAGTACTTC. As protein: CASSFIAGTTTYEQYF. The complete variable domain, with remaining parts taken from reference TRBV5-6 and TRBJ2-7, reads DAGVTQSPTHLIKTRGQQVTLRCSPKSGHDTVSWYQQALGQGPQFIFQYYEEEERQRGNFPDRFSGHQFPNYSSELNVNALLLGDSALYLCASSFIAGTTTYEQYFGPGTRLTVT.

The gene calls are TRBV7-9 and TRBJ2-3; D remains ambiguous. Trimming removed 2 bases from V and 5 bases from J, with 14 bases in between. CDR3 length equals 15 residues. Per the germline V gene, CDR1 is SEHNR and CDR2 is FQNEAQ (reference sequence). CDR3 sequence (DNA): TGTGCCAGCAGCTTAAAGGGTGGTCCGGGAGATACGCAGTATTTT. It codes for CASSLKGGPGDTQYF.

The J gene is TRBJ1-4, the V gene TRBV28, with a tentative D call TRBD1 (6 bases). CDR1 MDHEN and CDR2 SYDVKM come from the germline V gene. This CDR3 has 14 amino acids. The V end lost 7 bases, the J end lost 8 bases, and 17 bases lay between the germline ends. The CDR3 spells CASNTRSTGEKLFF. The DNA of the CDR3 is TGTGCCAGCAATACCCGAAGTACAGGGGAAAAACTGTTTTTT.

The V call is TRBV28, the J call TRBJ2-4, with TRBD1 matching 7 bases. The germline V gene encodes CDR1 MDHEN and CDR2 SYDVKM. V was clipped by 4 bases and J by 6 bases; unmatched bases: 15. This CDR3 has 17 residues. The CDR3 sequence is CASSSSFSGGQLNIQYF. The CDR3 nucleotides read TGTGCCAGCAGTTCGTCGTTTTCAGGGGGACAGCTAAACATTCAGTACTTC.

The chain recombines TRBV27 with TRBJ1-1; 7 positions match TRBD1. After removal of 6 bases from V and 0 bases from J, the junction contained 4 bases not matched to a gene. The germline V gene encodes CDR1 MNHEY and CDR2 SMNVEV (reference sequence). The CDR3 is 14 residues long. DNA of the CDR3: TGTGCCAGCAGGGCAGGGGGTCTGAACACTGAAGCTTTCTTT. Translating it yields CASRAGGLNTEAFF.

The chain has TRBV29-1 and TRBJ1-2, with 7 bases identical to TRBD1. The CDR3 length is 11 residues. The V gene end was trimmed by 7 bases and the J gene end by 3 bases; junction bases not matched to a gene: 2. Germline V CDR1 and CDR2: SQVTM, ANQGSEA. CDR3 sequence (DNA): TGCAGCGGGACAGGAGACTATGGCTACACCTTC. Translated, it gives CSGTGDYGYTF.

The J gene is TRBJ2-2, the V gene TRBV5-6; weak D call: TRBD2 (5 bases). Germline values: CDR1 SGHDT, CDR2 YYEEEE. Deletions cut 5 bases from V and 5 bases from J, with 7 bases between. The CDR3 contains 12 residues. CDR3 bases: TGTGCCAGCAGGGGAGAGACCGGGGAGCTGTTTTTT. Translated, it gives CASRGETGELFF.

The CDR3 protein is CASSTQGQVPSQPQHF. The CDR3 DNA reads TGTGCCAGTAGTACCCAGGGCCAGGTCCCCAGTCAGCCCCAGCATTTT. This chain connects TRBV19 to TRBJ1-5, with D possibly matching TRBD1 (5 bases). Trimming left V 4 bases short and J 6 bases short, with 19 bases between. Per germline, CDR1 LNHDA and CDR2 SQIVND (reference sequence). The CDR3 totals 16 residues.

The rearrangement links TRBV2 to TRBJ1-5; a possible D gene is TRBD1 (6 bases). V was shortened by 7 bases and J by 0 bases, with 13 bases between the two germline ends. This CDR3 spans 15 amino acids. Germline V gene lookup returns CDR1 SNHLY and CDR2 FYNNEI. The CDR3 is CASTEGGFSNQPQHF. The CDR3 DNA follows: TGTGCCAGCACCGAGGGGGGGTTTAGCAATCAGCCCCAGCATTTT. Supplemented by reference TRBV2 and TRBJ1-5, the full variable domain reads EPEVTQTPSHQVTQMGQEVILRCVPISNHLYFYWYRQILGQKVEFLVSFYNNEISEKSEIFDDQFSVERPDGSNFTLKIRSTKLEDSAMYFCASTEGGFSNQPQHFGDGTRLSIL.

J is TRBJ2-1 and V is TRBV19; D gene unclear. Trimming cost V 7 bases and J 0 bases, with 10 bases left between them. CDR3 length equals 14 residues. The germline V gene has CDR1 LNHDA and CDR2 SQIVND (reference sequence). CDR3 in DNA: TGTGCCAGTAAATCTTTGGGCTCCTACAATGAGCAGTTCTTC. It codes for CASKSLGSYNEQFF.

This clone was seen only once. This chain uses TRBV10-3 with TRBJ1-1; D perhaps matches TRBD1 (5 bases). Between the trimmed V and J ends, which lost 1 base and 1 base, there was a span of 19 bases. Germline assignment: CDR1 ENHRY and CDR2 SYGVKD. The CDR3 extends over 18 amino acids. The CDR3 is CAISEWVGQGRGNTEAFF. Here the CDR3 DNA reads TGTGCCATCAGTGAGTGGGTCGGCCAGGGACGTGGGAACACTGAAGCTTTCTTT.

The chain links TRBV19 to TRBJ1-1; 10 bases match TRBD1. The germline CDR1 and CDR2 sequences are LNHDA and SQIVND (reference sequence). Germline trimming cut 4 bases from V and 5 bases from J; bases unmatched to any gene: 7. The CDR3 contains 15 residues. CDR3 region: CASSTPDRGQTEAFF. The CDR3 DNA sequence: TGTGCCAGTAGTACTCCCGACAGGGGGCAGACTGAAGCTTTCTTT.

CDR3 protein: CASSRTDYNEKLFF. The CDR3 DNA sequence: TGTGCCAGTAGTCGGACGGACTATAATGAAAAACTGTTTTTT. The chain uses TRBV19 and TRBJ1-4; unclear D gene. V shed 5 bases and J shed 4 bases, with 11 bases lying between them. The germline CDR1 and CDR2 sequences are LNHDA and SQIVND (reference sequence). This CDR3 is 14 amino acids long.

This clone has a handful of counts. This chain joins TRBV9 and TRBJ2-7, with 8 bases matching TRBD1. The V segment lost 2 bases and the J segment 10 bases; nucleotides outside the gene matches: 8. Looked up from germline, CDR1 is SGDLS and CDR2 is YYNGEE. This CDR3 region has 13 residues. This chain's CDR3 is CASSVAEQGGQYF. The CDR3 bases are TGTGCCAGCAGCGTGGCTGAACAGGGGGGTCAGTACTTC.

This clone is a singleton in its sample. The chain is built from TRBV5-6 and TRBJ2-4, with 8 bases fitting TRBD2. Losses at the gene ends were 5 bases for V and 4 bases for J; bases not matched to a gene: 11. The length of the CDR3 is 16 residues. The germline V gene has CDR1 SGHDT and CDR2 YYEEEE. The CDR3 coding sequence is TGTGCCAGCAGGATGGGGCGGGGGGTTTTAAAAAACATTCAGTACTTC. This sequence encodes CASRMGRGVLKNIQYF.

This sequence joins TRBV7-9 and TRBJ2-3; possibly TRBD2 for D (5 bases). V lost 5 bases to trimming and J lost 6 bases, with 15 bases between them. Germline-derived CDR1 and CDR2 are SEHNR and FQNEAQ (reference sequence). There are 14 residues in the CDR3. CDR3 sequence (DNA): TGTGCCAGCAGCCCCGGGGTAGCAGCCGATACGCAGTATTTT. It yields the protein CASSPGVAADTQYF.

V usage is TRBV19 and J usage is TRBJ2-1; D possibly corresponds to TRBD2 (6 bases). The germline V and J ends were trimmed by 6 bases and 0 bases, with 27 bases remaining between them. Germline V CDR1 and CDR2: LNHDA, SQIVND (reference sequence). This CDR3 contains 20 residues. CDR3: CASSTHWFRRDVPSYNEQFF. The CDR3 bases are TGTGCCAGTAGCACCCATTGGTTTCGGCGGGACGTACCCTCCTACAATGAGCAGTTCTTC.

The V and J genes are TRBV9 and TRBJ2-3; 14 bases fit TRBD2. The CDR3 is 16 residues long. Germline CDR1 and CDR2: SGDLS and YYNGEE. Trimming cost V 5 bases and J 1 base; bases outside gene matches: 3. The CDR3 spells CASSGTSGSGTDTQYF. The CDR3 DNA sequence: TGTGCCAGCAGTGGGACTAGCGGGAGTGGCACAGATACGCAGTATTTT.

The V and J genes are TRBV28 and TRBJ2-1; a weak D match, TRBD2 (5 bases). CDR1 MDHEN and CDR2 SYDVKM come from the germline V gene. The CDR3 has 17 residues. V was pared by 1 base and J by 0 bases, with 13 bases between. CDR3 DNA: TGTGCCAGCAGTTTATATGGCGGGTCTCACTCCTACAATGAGCAGTTCTTC. It codes for CASSLYGGSHSYNEQFF.

The chain couples TRBV7-9 to TRBJ2-2; D is unclear. Trimming took off 5 bases at V and 5 bases at J, with 21 bases between the two ends. CDR1 and CDR2 from the germline V gene are SEHNR and FQNEAQ (reference sequence). The CDR3 runs to 17 residues. CDR3 region: CASSLPLSGGPTGELFF. The CDR3 bases are TGTGCCAGCAGCCTCCCCCTGTCTGGCGGACCAACCGGGGAGCTGTTTTTT.